These 31 T cell receptor beta chains came from one sample sequenced in a study of T cell responses to AZD1222 COVID-19 vaccine. Profiling relied on immunoSEQ multiplex PCR, and the TCRdb table lists in-frame clones only, not all of them. The data hold nearly 55,000 clones, with 70% to 90% observed a single time. The material was peripheral blood, obtained 28 days after the second AZD1222 dose. These receptors all come from an adult who received the AZD1222 COVID-19 vaccine.

In DNA form, the CDR3 reads TGTGCCAGCAGCCAAGGGTGGGAGACCCAGTACTTC. Translated, it gives CASSQGWETQYF. The chain combines TRBV21-1 with TRBJ2-5. TRBV21-1 has pseudogene status. The CDR3 sequence is 12 residues long.

The chain joins TRBV5-6 to TRBJ1-5; D gene unclear. The V gene lost 2 bases and the J gene lost 5 bases, with 14 bases spanning the gap. Germline assignment: CDR1 SGHDT and CDR2 YYEEEE. This CDR3 has 15 residues. The CDR3 DNA sequence: TGTGCCAGCAGCTTTTTTTCAGGCCGGGATCAGCCCCAGCATTTT. Amino acid sequence: CASSFFSGRDQPQHF.

The chain employs TRBV4-1 and TRBJ2-7; TRBD1 aligns across 7 bases. Trimming at V came to 1 base and at J to 4 bases, leaving 4 bases not matched to a gene. From germline, CDR1 is MGHRA and CDR2 YSYEKL. The CDR3 contains 14 residues. DNA of the CDR3: TGCGCCAGCAGCCAAGGGCCACAGGGGTACGAGCAGTACTTC. This translates into CASSQGPQGYEQYF.

J is TRBJ1-5 and V is TRBV7-2; tentatively, D is TRBD1 (5 bases). Germline values: CDR1 SGHTA, CDR2 FQGNSA. With 0 bases removed from V and 2 bases from J, the gap between germline ends came to 11 bases. This CDR3 spans 16 amino acids. The CDR3 DNA is TGTGCCAGCAGCTTAGCGTGGGGGAGGGGCAATCAGCCCCAGCATTTT. Amino acid sequence: CASSLAWGRGNQPQHF.

As for this clone: A read error may produce the germline difference seen at one junction end. The genes are TRBV7-7 and TRBJ2-2; D unclear. CDR1 is SSHAT, CDR2 FNYEAQ, per germline (reference sequence). The CDR3 consists of 13 residues. CDR3 DNA sequence: TGTGCTAGCAGCTCAGAGAACACCGGGGAGCTGTTTTTT. This translates into CASSSENTGELFF.

This chain connects TRBV30 to TRBJ2-3, with D unclear. Germline-derived CDR1 and CDR2 are GTSNPN and SVGIG (reference sequence). The CDR3 consists of 16 residues. V was pared by 4 bases and J by 3 bases, with 20 bases between. CDR3 residues: CAWNPALAFVTDTQYF. The CDR3 DNA follows: TGTGCCTGGAACCCTGCCCTTGCCTTTGTGACAGATACGCAGTATTTT.

This chain links TRBV2 with TRBJ1-1; the D is unclear. Germline CDR1 SNHLY, CDR2 FYNNEI. The CDR3 spans 14 residues. The germline V and J ends were trimmed by 7 bases and 7 bases, with 19 bases remaining between them. The CDR3 loop is CASITPEARGEAFF. For the CDR3, the DNA is TGTGCCAGCATTACCCCCGAGGCCCGCGGTGAAGCTTTCTTT.

V is TRBV5-4 and J is TRBJ1-1; D perhaps matches TRBD1 (5 bases). The germline CDR1 and CDR2 sequences are SGHNT and YYREEE (reference sequence). The CDR3 sequence is 15 residues long. V shed 2 bases and J shed 5 bases, with 16 bases lying between them. The CDR3 sequence: CASSFGRPGDTEAFF. In DNA form, the CDR3 reads TGTGCCAGCAGCTTCGGCCGGCCGGGGGATACTGAAGCTTTCTTT.

The rearrangement joins TRBV5-1 to TRBJ2-1; 8 nucleotides align to TRBD2. The CDR3 is 16 amino acids. V lost 4 bases and J lost 5; bases outside the gene matches: 11. CDR1 SGHRS and CDR2 YFSETQ come from the germline V gene. This chain's CDR3 is CASSTGTSGRDNEQFF. CDR3 DNA: TGCGCCAGCAGCACCGGAACTAGCGGCAGAGACAATGAGCAGTTCTTC.

The chain joins TRBV28 to TRBJ2-1, with D perhaps TRBD1 (5 bases). The CDR3 extends over 14 amino acids. Trimming left V 6 bases short and J 8 bases short, with 17 bases between. Germline V gene data show CDR1 as MDHEN and CDR2 as SYDVKM. The CDR3 loop is CASRLSAGLYEQFF. The CDR3 nucleotides read TGTGCCAGCAGGCTCTCCGCAGGGCTCTATGAGCAGTTCTTC.

The gene calls are TRBV19 and TRBJ2-7; the D is unclear. Germline V gene data show CDR1 as LNHDA and CDR2 as SQIVND (reference sequence). Between the trimmed V and J ends, which lost 5 bases and 2 bases, there was a span of 10 bases. The CDR3 sequence is 13 residues long. The CDR3 DNA follows: TGTGCCAGTAGTCCCCAGTTCCCCTACGAGCAGTACTTC. The encoded protein is CASSPQFPYEQYF.

The chain couples TRBV19 to TRBJ2-7; 7 nucleotides align to TRBD2. This CDR3 region has 13 residues. Germline loops: CDR1 LNHDA, CDR2 SQIVND (reference sequence). The V segment lost 5 bases and the J segment 2 bases; nucleotides outside the gene matches: 3. In DNA, the CDR3 is TGTGCCAGTAGTGCCGGGGGGACCTACGAGCAGTACTTC. This encodes CASSAGGTYEQYF.

The chain links TRBV19 to TRBJ2-7; 7 positions agree with TRBD2. The germline V gene has CDR1 LNHDA and CDR2 SQIVND (reference sequence). V was clipped by 5 bases and J by 2 bases; unmatched bases: 6. The CDR3 spans 14 residues. CDR3 region: CASSGREVAYEQYF. The DNA for the CDR3 is TGTGCCAGTAGTGGGAGGGAAGTAGCCTACGAGCAGTACTTC.

J is TRBJ1-4 and V is TRBV30; 7 bases map to TRBD1. Looked up from germline, CDR1 is GTSNPN and CDR2 is SVGIG (reference sequence). Unmatched junction bases numbered 8, after V lost 5 bases and J lost 5 bases. This CDR3 is 14 amino acids long. Written as DNA, the CDR3 is TGTGCCTGGGCCGCCGGGACAGAGAATGAAAAACTGTTTTTT. Its translation: CAWAAGTENEKLFF.

The genes are TRBV16 and TRBJ2-7; D is undetermined. V was pared by 0 bases and J by 5 bases, with 8 bases between. From germline, CDR1 is KGHSY and CDR2 FQNENV. This CDR3 comprises 13 residues. The CDR3 DNA follows: TGTGCCAGCAGCCAATCGATCAGAGACGAGCAGTACTTC. The encoded protein is CASSQSIRDEQYF.

The rearrangement uses TRBV9 and TRBJ2-1; 8 nucleotides align to TRBD1. J was trimmed by 8 bases and V by 4 bases; bases with no gene match: 20. This CDR3 has 18 residues. The germline V gene has CDR1 SGDLS and CDR2 YYNGEE. CDR3 bases: TGTGCCAGCAGCAACCCACCCGGGACAGGCCCGCGGCACCATGAGCAGTTCTTC. This translates into CASSNPPGTGPRHHEQFF.

The chain recombines TRBV18 with TRBJ1-1; possibly TRBD1 for D (6 bases). Trimming removed 3 bases at V and 1 base at J, with 15 bases between. The CDR3 consists of 16 residues. CDR1 KGHSH and CDR2 LQKENI come from the germline V gene. CDR3 sequence (DNA): TGTGCCAGCTCACCTCTCGAGGGGGGGAAGAACACTGAAGCTTTCTTT. This gives the protein CASSPLEGGKNTEAFF. Full variable domain (rest looked up from reference TRBV18 and TRBJ1-1): NAGVMQNPRHLVRRRGQEARLRCSPMKGHSHVYWYRQLPEEGLKFMVYLQKENIIDESGMPKERFSAEFPKEGPSILRIQQVVRGDSAAYFCASSPLEGGKNTEAFFGQGTRLTVV.

V usage is TRBV4-1 and J usage is TRBJ1-1; D possibly corresponds to TRBD1 (6 bases). Trimming cost V 1 base and J 7 bases, with 25 bases left between them. This CDR3 spans 18 amino acids. Germline V gene sequence: CDR1 MGHRA, CDR2 YSYEKL. The CDR3 bases are TGCGCCAGCAGCCAAGTTTCCTTGGCAGGGGCGCAGGGTGGTGAAGCTTTCTTT. Protein product: CASSQVSLAGAQGGEAFF.

In this sample, this clone turned up once. This chain uses TRBV5-6 with TRBJ2-3; 13 bases are a match to TRBD2. Germline V gene lookup returns CDR1 SGHDT and CDR2 YYEEEE. With 4 bases clipped from V and 2 bases from J, the junction kept 4 bases outside the gene matches. This CDR3 is 16 amino acids long. CDR3 region: CASSLGLAGTTDTQYF. The CDR3 region has the DNA TGTGCCAGCAGCCTGGGACTAGCGGGGACCACAGATACGCAGTATTTT.

This clone appeared a single time. The chain employs TRBV7-2 and TRBJ2-1, with TRBD2 identical over 15 bases. J lost 6 bases, V lost 5 bases, and 2 bases had no gene match. CDR1 is SGHTA, CDR2 FQGNSA, per germline. The CDR3 is 15 amino acids. The CDR3 bases are TGTGCCAGCAGCCGGACTAGCGGGAGGGGCAATGAGCAGTTCTTC. Residues: CASSRTSGRGNEQFF.

The chain carries TRBV28 and TRBJ2-7, with 12 bases lining up with TRBD2. The J segment lost 3 bases and the V segment lost 6 bases, leaving 6 bases of the junction unmatched. The CDR3 spans 15 residues. The germline V gene has CDR1 MDHEN and CDR2 SYDVKM. The CDR3 nucleotides read TGTGCCAGCAGAAGAACTAGCGGGAGGAACTACGAGCAGTACTTC. Its protein product is CASRRTSGRNYEQYF.

This clone was seen once. This chain joins TRBV6-1 and TRBJ2-7; D call uncertain. The germline V and J ends were trimmed by 3 bases and 6 bases, with 9 bases remaining between them. The CDR3 length is 12 residues. The germline CDR1 and CDR2 sequences are MNHNS and SASEGT. The CDR3 is CASSDPHSEQYF. In nucleotides, the CDR3 is TGTGCCAGCAGTGACCCGCATTCCGAGCAGTACTTC.

This sequence joins TRBV6-6 and TRBJ2-2; D is unresolved. This CDR3 has 14 residues. In germline, CDR1 is MNHNY, CDR2 SVGAGI (reference sequence). V was pared by 2 bases and J by 4 bases, with 8 bases between. The CDR3 is CASSYTIGTGELFF. The CDR3 nucleotides read TGTGCCAGCAGTTACACGATTGGCACCGGGGAGCTGTTTTTT.

The chain joins TRBV2 to TRBJ1-2; 12 bases agree with TRBD1. The V segment lost 7 bases and the J segment 4 bases; nucleotides outside the gene matches: 10. Germline CDR1 is SNHLY and CDR2 is FYNNEI. The CDR3 contains 16 residues. As DNA, the CDR3 is TGTGCCAGCACAGGGACAGGGGGCGGCATTGTCTATGGCTACACCTTC. It codes for CASTGTGGGIVYGYTF.

The chain joins TRBV18 to TRBJ2-1, with 8 bases matching TRBD2. The CDR3 loop spans 15 amino acids. The germline V gene encodes CDR1 KGHSH and CDR2 LQKENI. J lost 5 bases, V lost 2 bases, and 5 bases had no gene match. Here the CDR3 reads CASSPGREGNNEQFF. The CDR3, as DNA: TGTGCCAGCTCACCAGGTCGGGAGGGGAACAATGAGCAGTTCTTC.

This clone was observed a single time. The rearrangement joins TRBV19 to TRBJ1-2, with D unresolved. The CDR3 consists of 14 residues. The V end was cut by 2 bases, the J end by 6 bases, with 13 bases between. In germline, CDR1 is LNHDA, CDR2 SQIVND (reference sequence). The CDR3 DNA follows: TGTGCCAGTAGTATATACGCAGACCTAAATGGCTACACCTTC. Protein: CASSIYADLNGYTF.

The chain uses TRBV6-5 and TRBJ1-1; no firm D call. Trimming shortened V by 2 bases and J by 1 base, and 11 bases separated the two germline ends. CDR1 is MNHEY and CDR2 is SVGAGI in the germline V gene. The CDR3 totals 15 residues. In nucleotides, the CDR3 is TGTGCCAGCAGTTACGATACAGCCAGGAACACTGAAGCTTTCTTT. Translating gives CASSYDTARNTEAFF.

This clone has a single count. V and J are TRBV9 and TRBJ2-5; TRBD2 agrees at 12 bases. With V trimmed by 4 bases and J by 3 bases, 10 bases remained unmatched. Germline CDR1 and CDR2: SGDLS and YYNGEE. The CDR3 totals 17 residues. The CDR3 here is CASSPRRTSGTKETQYF. The CDR3 nucleotides read TGTGCCAGCAGCCCGCGCCGGACTAGCGGGACCAAAGAGACCCAGTACTTC. The full variable domain, rest sourced from reference TRBV9 and TRBJ2-5, is DSGVTQTPKHLITATGQRVTLRCSPRSGDLSVYWYQQSLDQGLQFLIQYYNGEERAKGNILERFSAQQFPDLHSELNLSSLELGDSALYFCASSPRRTSGTKETQYFGPGTRLLVL.

J is TRBJ1-1 and V is TRBV13; D is uncertain. The ends were cut back, 11 bases at V and 1 base at J, with 2 bases in the middle. The CDR3 is made up of 9 amino acids. The germline V gene encodes CDR1 PRHDT and CDR2 FYEKMQ (reference sequence). The CDR3 DNA sequence: TGTGCCGCGAACACTGAAGCTTTCTTT. Translation gives CAANTEAFF.

The chain employs TRBV28 and TRBJ1-4; D perhaps matches TRBD1 (6 bases). The germline V and J ends were trimmed by 4 bases and 8 bases, with 8 bases remaining between them. The germline gives CDR1 MDHEN, CDR2 SYDVKM. The CDR3 spans 12 residues. CDR3 bases: TGTGCCAGCAGTTCAGGGGACGAAAAACTGTTTTTT. Its translation: CASSSGDEKLFF.

This rearrangement joins TRBV2 to TRBJ2-5; D ambiguous. Per germline, CDR1 SNHLY and CDR2 FYNNEI. The V and J ends lost 3 bases and 2 bases respectively, with 10 bases between them. CDR3 length: 14 residues. The CDR3 nucleotides read TGTGCCAGCAGTGATAGGGTCGGTCAAGAGACCCAGTACTTC. This translates into CASSDRVGQETQYF.